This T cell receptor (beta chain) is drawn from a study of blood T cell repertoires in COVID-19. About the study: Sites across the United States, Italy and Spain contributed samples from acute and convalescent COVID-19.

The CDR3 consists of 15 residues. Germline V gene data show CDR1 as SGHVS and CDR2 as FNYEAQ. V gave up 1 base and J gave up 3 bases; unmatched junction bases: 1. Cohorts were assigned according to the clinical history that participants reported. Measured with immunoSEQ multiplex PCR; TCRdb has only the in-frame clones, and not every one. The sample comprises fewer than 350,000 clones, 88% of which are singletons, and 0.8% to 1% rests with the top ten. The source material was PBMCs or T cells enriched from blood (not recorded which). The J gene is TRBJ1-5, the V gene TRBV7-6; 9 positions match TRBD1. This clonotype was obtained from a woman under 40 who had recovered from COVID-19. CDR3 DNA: TGTGCCAGCAGCTTAGACAGGGGGCACAATCAGCCCCAGCATTTT. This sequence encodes CASSLDRGHNQPQHF.